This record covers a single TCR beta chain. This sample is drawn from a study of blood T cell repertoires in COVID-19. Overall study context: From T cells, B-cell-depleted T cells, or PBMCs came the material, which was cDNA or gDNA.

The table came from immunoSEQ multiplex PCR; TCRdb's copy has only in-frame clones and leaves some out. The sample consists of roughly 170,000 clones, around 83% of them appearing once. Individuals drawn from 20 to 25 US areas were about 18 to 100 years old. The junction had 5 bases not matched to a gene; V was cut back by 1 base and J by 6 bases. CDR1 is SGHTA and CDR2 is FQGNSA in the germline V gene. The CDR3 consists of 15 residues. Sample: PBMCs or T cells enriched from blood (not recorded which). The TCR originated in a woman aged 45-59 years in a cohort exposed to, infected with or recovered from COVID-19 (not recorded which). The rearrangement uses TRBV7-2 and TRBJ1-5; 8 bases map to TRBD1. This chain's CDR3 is CASSLGGQGFQPQHF. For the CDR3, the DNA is TGTGCCAGCAGCTTAGGCGGACAGGGTTTTCAGCCCCAGCATTTT.